This T cell receptor beta chain was sequenced during a study of identical twins. General observations from the study: Twin pairs had excess sharing that was weaker in beta out-of-frame sequences. A partial confounding effect on zero-insertion analyses could come from invariant MAIT and iNKT cells.

Remarks on this clonotype: The antigen is not known.

TCRdb redid the calling of the 5' RACE reads with MiXCR, one entry per CDR3 protein. The sample yields 1.5 million to 2 million distinct CDR3 sequences, 32% seen once. This clonotype was sampled from a newborn girl in good health. Sequenced input: cord blood.

The CDR3 reads CAIRATGGIAEKLFF. The CDR3 region has the DNA TGTGCCATCAGGGCTACAGGGGGCATAGCTGAAAAACTGTTTTTT. The V gene is TRBV10-3, the J gene TRBJ1-4, with 9 bases that match TRBD1. CDR3 length: 15 amino acids. Germline assignment: CDR1 ENHRY and CDR2 SYGVKD. V lost 6 bases to trimming and J lost 7 bases; unmatched junction nucleotides: 9.